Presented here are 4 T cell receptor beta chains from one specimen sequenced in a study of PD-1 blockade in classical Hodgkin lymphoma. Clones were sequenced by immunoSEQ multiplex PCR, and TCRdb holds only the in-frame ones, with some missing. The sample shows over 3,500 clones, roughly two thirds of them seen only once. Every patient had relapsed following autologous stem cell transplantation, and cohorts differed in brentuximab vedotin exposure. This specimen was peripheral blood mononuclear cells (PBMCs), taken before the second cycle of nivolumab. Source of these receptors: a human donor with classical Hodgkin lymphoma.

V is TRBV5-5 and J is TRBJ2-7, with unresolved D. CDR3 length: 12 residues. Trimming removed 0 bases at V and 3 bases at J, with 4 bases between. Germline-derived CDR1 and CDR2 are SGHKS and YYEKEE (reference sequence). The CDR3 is CASSLGLYEQYF. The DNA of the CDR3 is TGTGCCAGCAGCTTGGGACTCTACGAGCAGTACTTC.

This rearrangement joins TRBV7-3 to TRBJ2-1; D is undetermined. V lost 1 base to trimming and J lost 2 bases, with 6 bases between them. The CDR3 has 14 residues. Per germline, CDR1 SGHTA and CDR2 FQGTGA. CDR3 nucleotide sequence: TGTGCCAGCAGCTTAAACCCCCCCTACAATGAGCAGTTCTTC. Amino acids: CASSLNPPYNEQFF.

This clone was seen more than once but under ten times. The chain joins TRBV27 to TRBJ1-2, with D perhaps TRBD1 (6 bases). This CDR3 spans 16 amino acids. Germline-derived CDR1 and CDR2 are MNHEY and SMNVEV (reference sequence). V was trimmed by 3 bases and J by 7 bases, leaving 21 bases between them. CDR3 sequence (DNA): TGTGCCAGCAGTTTGCTAGGACAGCCCCTAGATGGTGGCTACACCTTC. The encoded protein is CASSLLGQPLDGGYTF.

The CDR3: CASSSPGYEQYF. DNA for the CDR3: TGTGCCAGCAGCTCACCAGGGTACGAGCAGTACTTC. The J gene is TRBJ2-7, the V gene TRBV11-2, with D perhaps TRBD1 (5 bases). V lost 4 bases and J lost 4, with 8 bases in between. CDR1 and CDR2 (germline): SGHAT, FQNNGV. This CDR3 has 12 residues.